This T cell receptor (beta chain) was identified in a study of early T cells in non-severe SARS-CoV-2 infection. For the study at large: The input, bulk RNA from unsorted whole blood, was sequenced, and chains were unpaired. Points from the study as a whole: VDJdb-based annotation leaned toward anti-spike CD8 responses and missed private and CD4 specificities.

In TCRdb, the 5' RACE reads were re-called with MiXCR into one record per CDR3 protein. The sample carries more than 20,000 distinct CDR3 sequences, about 4.8% recorded once. The CDR3 extends over 15 amino acids. Trimming removed 4 bases from V and 1 base from J, with 15 bases in between. Per the germline V gene, CDR1 is SQVTM and CDR2 is ANQGSEA. Ten or more counts support this clonotype. Its specificity is not known. The sequenced sample was whole blood. This TCR was recovered from an adult who was a healthcare worker with PCR-confirmed SARS-CoV-2 infection or an uninfected control (not recorded which). This sequence joins TRBV29-1 and TRBJ2-3, with D possibly being TRBD2 (7 bases). The CDR3 spells CSVGRGGGRTDTQYF. The CDR3 DNA reads TGCAGCGTTGGGAGAGGCGGGGGCCGCACAGATACGCAGTATTTT.